This T cell receptor (beta chain) emerged from a study of blood T cell repertoires in COVID-19 (dated by TCRdb to about 2020). Notes on the research overall: Samples from collaborators originated in the United States, Italy and Spain and spanned both the acute and convalescent phases of COVID-19. Where available, HLA class I and class II types were taken from metadata supplied by the sample provider and were not determined by assay-based typing. Sample metadata almost always included a de-identified subject ID, COVID-19 status, age in years and sex. Deeply sampled blood TCRbeta repertoires from subjects exposed to, actively infected with, or recovered from COVID-19 were included in the dataset. The samples were drawn from two sources: the first 160 participants of the ongoing ImmuneRACE study, and over 1,000 subjects contributed by 6 global collaborators. The repertoires were released in a freely available public database intended as a resource for research on the immune response to SARS-CoV-2. The prospective study material was composed of cDNA or gDNA derived from T cells, B-cell-depleted T cells, or PBMCs. What the authors observed across the whole study: How much clinical and demographic metadata was included differed by source and by participant, and the metadata was provided uncurated.

Collaborating institutions collected whole blood in K2EDTA tubes following their own protocols. For TCRbeta analysis, collaborators shipped samples in one of three forms: frozen whole blood, isolated PBMCs, or DNA extracted from either of those sample types. TCRbeta CDR3 regions were amplified from genomic DNA using the immunoSEQ Assay, a bias-controlled multiplex PCR. Processing in the source paper ran as follows. The number of nucleated cells in each sample was estimated by amplification of reference gene primers within the assay. Sequence reads were collapsed and filtered to measure the absolute abundance of every unique TCRbeta CDR3 rearrangement. Productive Simpson clonality was computed per sample as the square root of Simpson's diversity index over productive rearrangements. TCRdb provides this immuneACCESS table in a form limited to in-frame rearrangements. Some clones are lacking; in checked studies, under half of them reflect an unresolved V gene, and why the rest are absent is not known. The V and J calls and clone size are taken from that table; D and trimming were inferred from the DNA. This sample holds 450,000 to 500,000 clones; 70% to 90% were observed only once. Together, the top ten hold roughly 3.2% of the sample.

In regard to this clone: Its antigen has not been determined. Base qualities are not recorded, but no much larger clone differs from it by a single base.

The CDR3 contains 16 residues, cysteine and phenylalanine counted. Just CDR3 DNA is preserved here, 48 bases in frame from base 1. V is trimmed back by 4 bases and J by 3 bases, and the junction contains 5 bases that no gene match accounts for. In the germline V gene (reference sequence), CDR1 corresponds to SGHNT and CDR2 to YYREEE. This clonotype was sampled from a human donor in a cohort sampled during active COVID-19. Sequences were obtained from peripheral blood. The rearrangement combines TRBV5-4 with TRBJ2-2, with 11 bases in between that match TRBD2. The DNA sequence is TGTGCCAGCAGCATAGGACTAGCGGGTGACACCGGGGAGCTGTTTTTT. The encoded protein is CASSIGLAGDTGELFF.